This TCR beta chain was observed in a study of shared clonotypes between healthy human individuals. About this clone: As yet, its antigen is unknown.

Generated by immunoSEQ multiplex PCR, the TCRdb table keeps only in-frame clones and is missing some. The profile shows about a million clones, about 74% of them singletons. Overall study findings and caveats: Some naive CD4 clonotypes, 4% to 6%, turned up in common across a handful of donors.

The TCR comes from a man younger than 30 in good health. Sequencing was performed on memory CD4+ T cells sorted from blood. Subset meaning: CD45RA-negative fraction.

The CDR3 sequence: CAWSFSTEAFF. CDR3 coding DNA: TGTGCCTGGAGTTTTAGCACTGAAGCTTTCTTT. The rearrangement links TRBV30 to TRBJ1-1; D is ambiguous. The CDR3 runs 11 residues. CDR1 and CDR2 (germline): GTSNPN, SVGIG (reference sequence). The V end was cut by 2 bases, the J end by 4 bases, with 5 bases between.